This T cell receptor (beta chain) is drawn from a study of OX40 agonist ivuxolimab in advanced cancers. Libraries were prepared by immunoSEQ multiplex PCR; TCRdb keeps only in-frame clonotypes and omits some of them. This table holds some 49,000 clones, roughly 80% found once. CDR3 length: 14 residues. From germline, CDR1 is MDHEN and CDR2 SYDVKM. V lost 4 bases and J lost 7; bases outside the gene matches: 2. The V and J genes are TRBV28 and TRBJ2-1, with 12 bases aligning to TRBD2. The receptor comes from an adult with an advanced solid tumor such as melanoma, head and neck, liver or kidney cancer. The material sequenced was CD4+ or CD8+ T cells sorted from blood, taken in a trial of the OX40 agonist ivuxolimab. The CDR3 DNA is TGTGCCAGCAGTTCTAGCGGGGGGGTGAATGAGCAGTTCTTC. Translation: CASSSSGGVNEQFF. Full variable domain (rest looked up from reference TRBV28 and TRBJ2-1): DVKVTQSSRYLVKRTGEKVFLECVQDMDHENMFWYRQDPGLGLRLIYFSYDVKMKEKGDIPEGYSVSREKKERFSLILESASTNQTSMYLCASSSSGGVNEQFFGPGTRLTVL.